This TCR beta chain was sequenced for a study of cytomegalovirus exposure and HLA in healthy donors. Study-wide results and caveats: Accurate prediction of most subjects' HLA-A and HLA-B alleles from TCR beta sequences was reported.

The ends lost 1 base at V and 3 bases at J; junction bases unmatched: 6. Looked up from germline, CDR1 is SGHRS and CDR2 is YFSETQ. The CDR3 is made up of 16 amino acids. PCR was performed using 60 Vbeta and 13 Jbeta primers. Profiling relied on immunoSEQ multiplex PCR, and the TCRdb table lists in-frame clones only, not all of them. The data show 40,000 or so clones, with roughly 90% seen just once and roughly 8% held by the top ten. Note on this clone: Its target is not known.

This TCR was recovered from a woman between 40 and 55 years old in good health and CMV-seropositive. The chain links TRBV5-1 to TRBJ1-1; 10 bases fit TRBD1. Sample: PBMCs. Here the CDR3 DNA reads TGCGCCAGCAGCTTGACCCGGACAGGGGGGGACACTGAAGCTTTCTTT. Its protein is CASSLTRTGGDTEAFF.